This T cell receptor (beta chain) originates from a study of cytomegalovirus exposure and HLA in healthy donors. Background on the study: There were 350 to 400 genotyped donors. Of these, 75% to 85% fell in the genetic ancestry cluster associated with self-reported Caucasian donors.

The germline CDR1 and CDR2 sequences are SNHLY and FYNNEI. The CDR3 sequence is 14 residues long. The V and J ends lost 6 bases and 4 bases respectively, with 16 bases between them. Amplification used 60 Vbeta primers and 13 Jbeta primers. Libraries were prepared by immunoSEQ multiplex PCR; TCRdb keeps only in-frame clonotypes and omits some of them. This repertoire includes approximately 77,000 clones. This sequence originates from a man aged 25-45 years in good health and CMV-seronegative. The rearrangement links TRBV2 to TRBJ2-7, with D tentatively TRBD1 (6 bases). The sequenced sample consisted of PBMCs. In DNA form, the CDR3 reads TGTGCCAGCAGCGGGACCGGACAGAAGTACGAGCAGTACTTC. This sequence encodes CASSGTGQKYEQYF.